A selection of T cell receptor beta chains follows, all from one sample in a study of blood T cell repertoires in COVID-19. TCRdb's table, derived via immunoSEQ multiplex PCR, lists solely in-frame clones and lacks some. The sample carries approximately 180,000 clones, roughly 85% recorded once. Sequenced: peripheral blood. Receptors originate from a human donor with active or convalescent COVID-19. The donor label of this sample is uncertain. CDR3s include the opening cysteine and the closing phenylalanine or tryptophan. Each record gives: CDR3 length, clone size, J gene, D gene, V gene, CDR3 DNA, CDR3 protein. A D gene is named only where the DNA matches it firmly. Size tells how often a clone was seen (once, few, many) or the class of an expanded clone, and some rows leave it out.

14	few	TRBJ2-7	TRBD1	TRBV7-9	TGTGCCAGCAGCAGAGGACAGGTCGTGGGGGAGCAGTACTTC	CASSRGQVVGEQYF
17	once	TRBJ1-3	.	TRBV6-1	TGTGCCAGCAGTGACCAGTTCGCGGGGGTCGGTGGAAACACCATATATTTT	CASSDQFAGVGGNTIYF
13	.	TRBJ2-7	.	TRBV18	TGTGCCAGCTCACCACAGAGCTCCTACGAGCAGTACTTC	CASSPQSSYEQYF
18	few	TRBJ1-6	.	TRBV7-8	TGTGCCAGCAGCTTAGGCGGGGCCAGCGGGCGGCAGAATTCACCCCTCCACTTT	CASSLGGASGRQNSPLHF
16	.	TRBJ2-3	TRBD1	TRBV24-1	TGTGCCACCAGTAATAACAGGGGGCTATCGGCAGATACGCAGTATTTT	CATSNNRGLSADTQYF
15	.	TRBJ2-7	TRBD2	TRBV28	TGTGCCAGCAGTACGCTAGCGGGAGTCTCCTACGAGCAGTACTTC	CASSTLAGVSYEQYF
15	.	TRBJ2-1	TRBD2	TRBV10-1	TGCGCCAGCAGTGAGTCAGCGGGAGGGGGGTATGAGCAGTTCTTC	CASSESAGGGYEQFF
12	.	TRBJ1-1	.	TRBV20-1	TGCAGTGCTAGTGGTATCAACACTGAAGCTTTCTTT	CSASGINTEAFF
14	.	TRBJ2-2	TRBD1	TRBV5-1	TGCGCCAGCACTTCGACAGGGGGAGACGGGGAGCTGTTTTTT	CASTSTGGDGELFF
17	.	TRBJ1-6	.	TRBV4-1	TGCGCCAGCAGCCAAGATCAACAGGGCTCCTATAATTCACCCCTCCACTTT	CASSQDQQGSYNSPLHF
15	.	TRBJ2-1	.	TRBV4-1	TGCGCCAGCAGCCAAGATCGGTCAGGGGCCAATGAGCAGTTCTTC	CASSQDRSGANEQFF
16	.	TRBJ2-3	TRBD2	TRBV6-2/TRBV6-3	TGTGCCAGCAGCAACCCGTTTGCGGGGGGGCAAGATACGCAGTATTTT	CASSNPFAGGQDTQYF
14	.	TRBJ2-7	TRBD1	TRBV18	TGTGCCAGCTCACTTCGACGACAGGGCGACGAGCAGTACTTC	CASSLRRQGDEQYF
14	.	TRBJ2-7	TRBD1	TRBV20-1	TGCAGTGCTAGTAACCGGGACAGGGGGTACGAGCAGTACTTC	CSASNRDRGYEQYF
16	.	TRBJ2-5	TRBD2	TRBV7-6	TGTGCCAGCAGCTCCTCGACTAGCGGGGGGGCGAAGACCCAGTACTTC	CASSSSTSGGAKTQYF
16	once	TRBJ2-7	TRBD2	TRBV13	TGTGCCAGCAGCTCTCTCATTATAGCGGGGGAATACGAGCAGTACTTC	CASSSLIIAGEYEQYF
10	.	TRBJ2-1	.	TRBV20-1	TGCAGTGCTACCAATAATGAGCAGTTCTTC	CSATNNEQFF
13	.	TRBJ2-5	.	TRBV7-2	TGTGCCAGCAGCCCCGCGGGCGCGGAGACCCAGTACTTC	CASSPAGAETQYF
14	.	TRBJ1-4	.	TRBV7-2	TGTGCCAGCAGCTTAGGGCGGGAGAATGAAAAACTGTTTTTT	CASSLGRENEKLFF
11	.	TRBJ1-2	.	TRBV5-6	TGTGCCAGCAGCATACTCAACGGCTACACCTTC	CASSILNGYTF
15	.	TRBJ1-1	.	TRBV5-4	TGTGCCAGCAGCCAGGTGTGGTCAGGGGACACTGAAGCTTTCTTT	CASSQVWSGDTEAFF
17	.	TRBJ2-3	TRBD2	TRBV28	TGTGCCAGCACCTTGGGCCCCTCTAGCGGGAGTACAGATACGCAGTATTTT	CASTLGPSSGSTDTQYF
15	.	TRBJ1-5	.	TRBV6-2/TRBV6-3	TGTGCCAGCAGTTACTCGAGTACGCAGGCTCAGCCCCAGCATTTT	CASSYSSTQAQPQHF
14	.	TRBJ2-5	.	TRBV19	TGTGCCAGTAGTGCCCACAGGGAACGAGAGACCCAGTACTTC	CASSAHRERETQYF
17	.	TRBJ2-1	TRBD2	TRBV24-1	TGTGCCACCAGTGATGCCCGGGAGGGAAGCTCCTACAATGAGCAGTTCTTC	CATSDAREGSSYNEQFF
20	once	TRBJ2-3	TRBD2	TRBV6-1	TGTGCCAGCAGTGAAAAGACTAGCGGGAGGATTGGGTGGAGCACAGATACGCAGTATTTT	CASSEKTSGRIGWSTDTQYF
18	.	TRBJ1-3	TRBD1	TRBV7-9	TGTGCCAGCAGCTTACTCTCCCCCGGGACAGGGTCTGGAAACACCATATATTTT	CASSLLSPGTGSGNTIYF
16	.	TRBJ2-5	TRBD1	TRBV19	TGTGCCAGTAGTGCAACCGGGACAGCCCGCCAAGAGACCCAGTACTTC	CASSATGTARQETQYF
15	.	TRBJ1-1	.	TRBV6-1	TGTGCCAGCAGTGAGGGCAGGCACATGAACACTGAAGCTTTCTTT	CASSEGRHMNTEAFF
15	.	TRBJ1-1	.	TRBV18	TGTGCCAGCTCATTGCCAACCACAGGGACCACTGAAGCTTTCTTT	CASSLPTTGTTEAFF
17	.	TRBJ2-1	TRBD2	TRBV27	TGTGCCAGCAGTTTATCACCCTGGCTAGCGGGGGGGTATGAGCAGTTCTTC	CASSLSPWLAGGYEQFF
12	.	TRBJ2-3	.	TRBV6-1	TGTGCCAGCAGTGAAAACAGCAATACGCAGTATTTT	CASSENSNTQYF
15	once	TRBJ2-7	.	TRBV3-1/TRBV3-2	TGTGCCAGCAGCCAAGATGGGCAGGGGTCTGACGAGCAGTACTTC	CASSQDGQGSDEQYF